The 3 T cell receptor beta chains in this list originate from one sample, sequenced in a study of blood T cells in healthy people across ages. Sample-barcoded 5' priming and a J-beta primer mix drove a second PCR of roughly 7 to 11 cycles. TCRdb fed the 5' RACE reads into MiXCR, producing one record per CDR3 protein. The data contain 1.5 million to 2 million distinct CDR3 sequences, 25% to 30% of them singletons. Material: blood. Receptor source: a woman aged 30 to 39 in good health.

This clonotype has at least ten counts. This chain uses TRBV12-3 or TRBV12-4 with TRBJ2-1, with D uncertain. V was clipped by 2 bases and J by 8 bases, with 10 bases between them. This CDR3 is built from 13 residues. In DNA form, the CDR3 reads TGTGCCAGCAGTTTAATCGGGCACTATGAGCAGTTCTTC. Translating gives CASSLIGHYEQFF.

This clonotype was detected many times. This chain connects TRBV5-1 to TRBJ2-1, with 9 bases matching TRBD1. The CDR3 runs 13 residues. With 3 bases clipped from V and 7 bases from J, the junction kept 2 bases outside the gene matches. Germline V lookup: CDR1 SGHRS, CDR2 YFSETQ. For the CDR3, the DNA is TGCGCCAGCAGCTGGGACAGGGTAAATGAGCAGTTCTTC. It codes for CASSWDRVNEQFF.

This clonotype was recorded at least ten times. This chain joins TRBV20-1 and TRBJ2-7; TRBD2 matches at 12 bases. Losses at the gene ends were 0 bases for V and 6 bases for J; bases not matched to a gene: 6. The germline V gene encodes CDR1 DFQATT and CDR2 SNEGSKA (reference sequence). The CDR3 length is 15 residues. CDR3 sequence reads: CSARDPLAGGSEQYF. The CDR3 DNA sequence: TGCAGTGCTAGAGACCCGCTAGCGGGAGGGTCCGAGCAGTACTTC.